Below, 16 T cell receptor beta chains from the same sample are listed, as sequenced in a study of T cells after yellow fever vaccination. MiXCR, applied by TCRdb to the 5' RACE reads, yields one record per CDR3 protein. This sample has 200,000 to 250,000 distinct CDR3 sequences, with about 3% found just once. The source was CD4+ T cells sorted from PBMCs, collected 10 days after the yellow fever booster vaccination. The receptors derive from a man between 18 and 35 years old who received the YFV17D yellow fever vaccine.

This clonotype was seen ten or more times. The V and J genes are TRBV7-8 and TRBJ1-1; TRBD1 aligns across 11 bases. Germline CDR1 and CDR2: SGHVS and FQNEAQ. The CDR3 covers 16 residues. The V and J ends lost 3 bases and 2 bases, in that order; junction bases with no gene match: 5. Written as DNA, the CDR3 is TGTGCCAGCAGCTTCCTGGACAGGGGGCTAAACACTGAAGCTTTCTTT. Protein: CASSFLDRGLNTEAFF. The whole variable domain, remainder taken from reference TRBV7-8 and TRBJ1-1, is GAGVSQSPRYKVAKRGQDVALRCDPISGHVSLFWYQQALGQGPEFLTYFQNEAQLDKSGLPSDRFFAERPEGSVSTLKIQRTQQEDSAVYLCASSFLDRGLNTEAFFGQGTRLTVV.

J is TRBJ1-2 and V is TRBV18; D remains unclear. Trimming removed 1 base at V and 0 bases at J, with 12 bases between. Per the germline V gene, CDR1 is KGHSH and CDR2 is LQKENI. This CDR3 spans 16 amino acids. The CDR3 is CASSPLSDGANYGYTF. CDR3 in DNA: TGTGCCAGCTCACCACTCTCGGACGGAGCTAACTATGGCTACACCTTC.

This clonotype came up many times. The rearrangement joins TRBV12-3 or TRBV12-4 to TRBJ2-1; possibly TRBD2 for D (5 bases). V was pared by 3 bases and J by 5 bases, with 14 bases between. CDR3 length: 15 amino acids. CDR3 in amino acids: CASSFPNGEHNEQFF. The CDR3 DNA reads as TGTGCCAGCAGTTTCCCGAACGGGGAACACAATGAGCAGTTCTTC.

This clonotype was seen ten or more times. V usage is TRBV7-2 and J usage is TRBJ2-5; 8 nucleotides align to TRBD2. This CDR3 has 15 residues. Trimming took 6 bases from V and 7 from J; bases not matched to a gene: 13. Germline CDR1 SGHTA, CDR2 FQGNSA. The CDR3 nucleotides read TGTGCCAGCAGATCACCGGGGGGGAGCTCGGGGACCCAGTACTTC. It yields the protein CASRSPGGSSGTQYF. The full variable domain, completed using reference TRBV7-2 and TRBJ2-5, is GAGVSQSPSNKVTEKGKDVELRCDPISGHTALYWYRQSLGQGLEFLIYFQGNSAPDKSGLPSDRFSAERTGGSVSTLTIQRTQQEDSAVYLCASRSPGGSSGTQYFGPGTRLLVL.

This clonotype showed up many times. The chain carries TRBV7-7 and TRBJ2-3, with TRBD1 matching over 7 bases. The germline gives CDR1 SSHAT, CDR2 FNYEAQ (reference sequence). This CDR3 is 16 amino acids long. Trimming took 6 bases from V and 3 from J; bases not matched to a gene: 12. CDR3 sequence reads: CASSRSPQGSTDTQYF. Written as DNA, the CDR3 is TGTGCCAGCAGTCGTTCGCCACAGGGGTCGACAGATACGCAGTATTTT.

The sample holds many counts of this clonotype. The CDR3 coding sequence is TGCGCCAGCAGCTTGGCGACTAGCGGGGGGATTTCCTACGAGCAGTACTTC. Its protein product is CASSLATSGGISYEQYF. The J gene is TRBJ2-7, the V gene TRBV5-1; 13 nucleotides agree with TRBD2. The CDR3 extends over 17 amino acids. Trimming took 0 bases from V and 1 from J; bases not matched to a gene: 4. The germline V gene has CDR1 SGHRS and CDR2 YFSETQ.

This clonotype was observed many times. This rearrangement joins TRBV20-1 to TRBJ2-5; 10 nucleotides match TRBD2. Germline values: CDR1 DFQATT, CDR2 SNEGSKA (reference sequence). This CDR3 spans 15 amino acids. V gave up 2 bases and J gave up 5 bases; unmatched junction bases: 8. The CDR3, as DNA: TGCAGTGCTAGACCCCTAGCGGGGGCGTCGGAGACCCAGTACTTC. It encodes CSARPLAGASETQYF.

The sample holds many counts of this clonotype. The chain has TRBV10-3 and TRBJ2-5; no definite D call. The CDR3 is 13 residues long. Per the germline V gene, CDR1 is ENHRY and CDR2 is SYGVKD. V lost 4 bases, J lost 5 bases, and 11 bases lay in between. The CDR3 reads CAISVPLRETQYF. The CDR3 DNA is TGTGCCATCAGTGTCCCCCTTCGGGAGACCCAGTACTTC.

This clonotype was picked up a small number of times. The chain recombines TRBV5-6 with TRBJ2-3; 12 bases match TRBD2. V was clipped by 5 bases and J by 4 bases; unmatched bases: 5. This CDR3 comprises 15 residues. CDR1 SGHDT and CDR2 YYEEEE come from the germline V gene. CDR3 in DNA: TGTGCCAGCAGGTATGGACTAGCGGGGCCAGATACGCAGTATTTT. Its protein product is CASRYGLAGPDTQYF.

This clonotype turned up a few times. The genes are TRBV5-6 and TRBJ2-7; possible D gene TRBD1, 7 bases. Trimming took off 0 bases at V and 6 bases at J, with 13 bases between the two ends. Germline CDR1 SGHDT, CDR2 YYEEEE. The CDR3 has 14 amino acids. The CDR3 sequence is CASSLVAGGLEQYF. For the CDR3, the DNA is TGTGCCAGCAGCTTGGTCGCAGGGGGGCTCGAGCAGTACTTC.

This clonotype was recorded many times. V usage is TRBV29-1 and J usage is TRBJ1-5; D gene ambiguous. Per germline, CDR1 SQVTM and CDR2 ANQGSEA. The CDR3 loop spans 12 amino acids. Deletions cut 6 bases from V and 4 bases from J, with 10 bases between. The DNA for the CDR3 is TGCAGCGTACTCATTGGAAATCAGCCCCAGCATTTT. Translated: CSVLIGNQPQHF. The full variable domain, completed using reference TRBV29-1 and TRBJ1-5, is SAVISQKPSRDICQRGTSLTIQCQVDSQVTMMFWYRQQPGQSLTLIATANQGSEATYESGFVIDKFPISRPNLTFSTLTVSNMSPEDSSIYLCSVLIGNQPQHFGDGTRLSIL.

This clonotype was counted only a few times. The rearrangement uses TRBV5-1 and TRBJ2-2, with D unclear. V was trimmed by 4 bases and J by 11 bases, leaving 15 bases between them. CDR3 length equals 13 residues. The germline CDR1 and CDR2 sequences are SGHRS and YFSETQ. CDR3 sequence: CASSLDGASELFF. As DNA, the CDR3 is TGCGCCAGCAGCCTGGACGGAGCGTCTGAGCTGTTTTTT. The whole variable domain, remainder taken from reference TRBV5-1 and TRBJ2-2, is KAGVTQTPRYLIKTRGQQVTLSCSPISGHRSVSWYQQTPGQGLQFLFEYFSETQRNKGNFPGRFSGRQFSNSRSEMNVSTLELGDSALYLCASSLDGASELFFGEGSRLTVL.

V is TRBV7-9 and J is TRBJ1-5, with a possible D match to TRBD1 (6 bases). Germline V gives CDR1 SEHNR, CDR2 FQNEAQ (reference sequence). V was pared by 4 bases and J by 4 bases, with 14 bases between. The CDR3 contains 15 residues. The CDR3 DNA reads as TGTGCCAGCAGCTCTATCCAGGGGATAAATCAGCCCCAGCATTTT. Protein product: CASSSIQGINQPQHF.

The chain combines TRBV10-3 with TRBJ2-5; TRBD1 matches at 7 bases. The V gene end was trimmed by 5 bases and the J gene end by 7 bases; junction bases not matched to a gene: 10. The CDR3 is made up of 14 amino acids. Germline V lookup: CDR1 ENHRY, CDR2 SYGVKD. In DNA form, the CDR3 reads TGTGCCATCAGTTGGACAGGAGCTGACGGGACCCAGTACTTC. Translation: CAISWTGADGTQYF.

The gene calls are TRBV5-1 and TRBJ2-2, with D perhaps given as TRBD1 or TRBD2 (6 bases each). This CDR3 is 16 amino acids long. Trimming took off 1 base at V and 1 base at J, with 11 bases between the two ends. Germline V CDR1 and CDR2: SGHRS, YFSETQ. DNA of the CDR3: TGCGCCAGCAGCTTGCGCGGGACATGGAACACCGGGGAGCTGTTTTTT. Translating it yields CASSLRGTWNTGELFF.

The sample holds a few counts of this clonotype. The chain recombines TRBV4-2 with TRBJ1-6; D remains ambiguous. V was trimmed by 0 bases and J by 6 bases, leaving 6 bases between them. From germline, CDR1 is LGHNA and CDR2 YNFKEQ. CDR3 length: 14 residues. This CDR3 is CASSQEAANSPLHF. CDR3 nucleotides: TGTGCCAGCAGCCAAGAAGCTGCTAATTCACCCCTCCACTTT.